This T cell receptor (beta chain) was found in a study of beta chain features in type 1 diabetes. Every donor had blood drawn once into heparin, around 120 mL on average. Since all of the isolated RNA was reverse transcribed, expressed TCRB transcripts were what got sequenced. The protocol was immunoSEQ multiplex PCR, while the TCRdb copy is restricted to in-frame clones and leaves out a portion. The sample consists of about 220,000 clones, approximately 11% of them appearing once. The CDR3 has 16 residues. Per germline, CDR1 SNHLY and CDR2 FYNNEI. V lost 6 bases and J lost 0, with 18 bases in between. Note on this clone: No antigen is known for it.

Whole-study findings and limits: Amplification by PCR could prefer shorter templates, with the same effect in patients and controls.

The V call is TRBV2, the J call TRBJ2-7, with D perhaps TRBD1 (6 bases). The clonotype was recovered from a man between 18 and 29 years old in good health. Material for sequencing was central memory CD4+ T cells from blood. The CDR3 is CASSMLRQARSYEQYF. The DNA for the CDR3 is TGTGCCAGCAGCATGCTCAGACAGGCGCGCTCCTACGAGCAGTACTTC.